The following is a T cell receptor (beta chain) sequence with its context. This specimen belongs to a study of shared clonotypes between healthy human individuals. Every immunoSEQ plate was one replicate of a subset's evenly spread DNA. TCRdb's table, derived via immunoSEQ multiplex PCR, lists solely in-frame clones and lacks some. The sample consists of around 1.4 million clones, around 98.5% of them appearing once. The sequenced sample consisted of naive CD4+ T cells sorted from blood. Described subset: CD45RA+ positively selected. This clonotype was obtained from a young man in good health.

CDR3 sequence (DNA): TGCGCCAGCAGCGCGGACGGAGCCTACAATGAGCAGTTCTTC. Amino acids: CASSADGAYNEQFF. The V and J genes are TRBV5-1 and TRBJ2-1; D is ambiguous. The CDR3 totals 14 residues. Between the trimmed V and J ends, which lost 4 bases and 2 bases, there was a span of 10 bases. Looked up from germline, CDR1 is SGHRS and CDR2 is YFSETQ. The full variable domain, its missing parts supplied by reference TRBV5-1 and TRBJ2-1, is KAGVTQTPRYLIKTRGQQVTLSCSPISGHRSVSWYQQTPGQGLQFLFEYFSETQRNKGNFPGRFSGRQFSNSRSEMNVSTLELGDSALYLCASSADGAYNEQFFGPGTRLTVL.